This TCR beta chain came from a study of blood T cell repertoires in COVID-19. About the research overall: Material from acute and convalescent COVID-19 was sourced from the United States, Italy and Spain. T cells, B-cell-depleted T cells, or PBMCs supplied cDNA or gDNA.

The CDR3 is 14 amino acids. V was pared by 4 bases and J by 0 bases, with 10 bases between. CDR1 is SGHRS and CDR2 is YFSETQ in the germline V gene. Authors' processing steps: The authors estimated nucleated cell counts from reference gene primer amplification. Measured with immunoSEQ multiplex PCR; TCRdb has only the in-frame clones, and not every one. For V, J and clone size, that table is used; D and trimming come from the DNA. The table records over 150,000 clones, more than 65% of them present only once. What was sequenced was peripheral blood. The TCR comes from a human donor in a cohort sampled during active COVID-19. V gene TRBV5-1 combines with J gene TRBJ1-2; no definite D call. CDR3 nucleotides: TGCGCCAGCAGCAGGACGGGAGCTAACTATGGCTACACCTTC. Translating gives CASSRTGANYGYTF. The full variable domain, in which reference TRBV5-1 and TRBJ1-2 provide the parts outside the CDR3, is KAGVTQTPRYLIKTRGQQVTLSCSPISGHRSVSWYQQTPGQGLQFLFEYFSETQRNKGNFPGRFSGRQFSNSRSEMNVSTLELGDSALYLCASSRTGANYGYTFGSGTRLTVV.